This T cell receptor beta chain was retrieved from a study of cytomegalovirus exposure and HLA in healthy donors. Broader study findings: Some TCR beta chains (164 of them) were listed as cytomegalovirus-associated.

Primers: 60 Vbeta forward and 13 Jbeta reverse. Produced via immunoSEQ multiplex PCR; TCRdb's table is partial and in-frame only. In the table there are 70,000 to 100,000 clones, roughly 67% of which are singletons. As for this clone: Antigen: not known.

Looked up from germline, CDR1 is SNHLY and CDR2 is FYNNEI. V was shortened by 6 bases and J by 2 bases, with 10 bases between the two germline ends. The CDR3 spans 13 residues. Input material: PBMCs. The chain is built from TRBV2 and TRBJ1-2, with D perhaps matching TRBD1 (5 bases). The clonotype comes from a woman aged 45-59 years in good health and CMV-seropositive. The CDR3 reads CASRETANYGYTF. The CDR3, as DNA: TGTGCCAGCAGGGAGACAGCGAACTATGGCTACACCTTC. Filled out from reference TRBV2 and TRBJ1-2, the complete variable domain reads EPEVTQTPSHQVTQMGQEVILRCVPISNHLYFYWYRQILGQKVEFLVSFYNNEISEKSEIFDDQFSVERPDGSNFTLKIRSTKLEDSAMYFCASRETANYGYTFGSGTRLTVV.